These 2 T cell receptor beta chains were all obtained from the same sample, sequenced in a study of CD8 T cells in Susac syndrome. The RNA input was roughly 0.45 to 1 ug, and it was reverse transcribed with random hexamers. TCRdb used MiXCR to reprocess the immunoSEQ multiplex PCR reads, holding one entry per CDR3 protein. The sample consists of about 83,000 distinct CDR3 sequences, roughly 94% of them appearing once. Sequencing input: CD8+ T cells from PBMCs. These TCRs come from a human donor with Susac syndrome.

The chain joins TRBV18 to TRBJ2-7; D call uncertain. This CDR3 is 12 amino acids long. Trimming pared 6 bases from V and 3 bases from J, leaving 9 bases between. Germline CDR1 and CDR2: KGHSH and LQKENI. The CDR3 reads CASSPADYEQYF. Written as DNA, the CDR3 is TGTGCCAGCTCCCCGGCAGACTACGAGCAGTACTTC.

The chain uses TRBV20-1 and TRBJ2-2; no clear D. This CDR3 has 11 amino acids. CDR1 is DFQATT, CDR2 SNEGSKA, per germline (reference sequence). Trimming removed 5 bases from V and 7 bases from J, with 8 bases in between. The CDR3 protein is CSASLHGELFF. The CDR3 DNA follows: TGCAGTGCTTCCCTCCACGGGGAGCTGTTTTTT.